This entry lists 5 T cell receptor beta chains sequenced from one sample in a study of CD8 T cells in ankylosing spondylitis. Findings and caveats of the study: A TCR beta motif of about 8 highly homologous variants seemed to mark ankylosing spondylitis blood.

These receptors are not linked to any known antigen. TCRdb itself ran the 5' RACE reads through MiXCR, one entry per CDR3 protein. The data contain some 700,000 distinct CDR3 sequences, 19% of them singletons. Sequenced input: blood, either unsorted or a sorted T cell fraction (not recorded which). Every receptor here comes from a male donor with ankylosing spondylitis.

This clonotype was seen a few times. The rearrangement joins TRBV2 to TRBJ2-5; no reliable D call. The CDR3 runs 14 residues. With 0 bases removed from V and 2 bases from J, the gap between germline ends came to 7 bases. Germline V gene lookup returns CDR1 SNHLY and CDR2 FYNNEI. The CDR3 sequence: CASSEAAVQETQYF. CDR3 coding DNA: TGTGCCAGCAGTGAAGCGGCGGTTCAAGAGACCCAGTACTTC.

This clonotype was counted between two and nine times. V and J are TRBV12-3 or TRBV12-4 and TRBJ1-1, with D tentatively TRBD1 (5 bases). The V end lost 6 bases, the J end lost 0 bases, and 20 bases lay between the germline ends. The CDR3 runs to 17 residues. The CDR3 DNA reads as TGTGCCAGCAGCCACGGGAGGGGACTTTCGATGAACACTGAAGCTTTCTTT. Amino acids: CASSHGRGLSMNTEAFF.

The chain links TRBV11-2 to TRBJ2-6; D gene ambiguous. CDR1 and CDR2 from the germline V gene are SGHAT and FQNNGV. This CDR3 is 15 amino acids long. Trimming removed 5 bases at V and 4 bases at J, with 12 bases between. For the CDR3, the DNA is TGTGCCAGCAGCAAAAGCTGGTCCGGGGCCAACGTCCTGACTTTC. The encoded protein is CASSKSWSGANVLTF. Variable domain in full (rest from reference TRBV11-2 and TRBJ2-6): EAGVAQSPRYKIIEKRQSVAFWCNPISGHATLYWYQQILGQGPKLLIQFQNNGVVDDSQLPKDRFSAERLKGVDSTLKIQPAKLEDSAVYLCASSKSWSGANVLTFGAGSRLTVL.

This clonotype was counted between two and nine times. The chain uses TRBV7-7 and TRBJ2-2, with a tentative D call TRBD2 (5 bases). Germline V gene sequence: CDR1 SSHAT, CDR2 FNYEAQ (reference sequence). This CDR3 is built from 17 residues. Trimming left V 5 bases short and J 4 bases short, with 20 bases between. The CDR3 DNA sequence: TGTGCCAGCAGCCCCCTCTTCCGGGGTTTAAGCACCGGGGAGCTGTTTTTT. Translating it yields CASSPLFRGLSTGELFF.

This clonotype was detected only a few times. The genes are TRBV20-1 and TRBJ1-3, with D perhaps matching TRBD1 (5 bases). Deletions cut 3 bases from V and 0 bases from J, with 12 bases between. Germline loops: CDR1 DFQATT, CDR2 SNEGSKA (reference sequence). The CDR3 totals 15 residues. The CDR3 coding sequence is TGCAGTGCTAGGAGGGGAGCGAGCTCTGGAAACACCATATATTTT. Amino acid sequence: CSARRGASSGNTIYF.